Listed below are T cell receptor beta chains from one sample, sequenced in a study of cytomegalovirus exposure and HLA in healthy donors. Assay: immunoSEQ multiplex PCR; the TCRdb copy retains only in-frame clones and omits some. The repertoire has approximately 200,000 clones, more than 70% of them found once; the top ten carry about 1.2%. Sequenced material: PBMCs. Source of these receptors: a human donor in good health. Both conserved end residues are part of each CDR3. The D gene is left open where the match is weak. Clone size is stated in some rows and not others, as once, few, many or a class when expanded.

clone_size | d_call | j_call | v_call | cdr3_nt | cdr3_aa
few | . | TRBJ2-3 | TRBV7-2 | TGTGCCAGCAGCTTACCAGGGGTATATACGCAGTATTTT | CASSLPGVYTQYF
. | TRBD1 | TRBJ1-1 | TRBV7-9 | TGTGCCAGCAGCTCACCGGGACAGGCGGTAGGAACTGAAGCTTTCTTT | CASSSPGQAVGTEAFF
. | TRBD1 | TRBJ1-5 | TRBV19 | TGTGCCAGTAGTATCATGACAGGGGGAAATCAGCCCCAGCATTTT | CASSIMTGGNQPQHF
. | TRBD1 | TRBJ1-4 | TRBV19 | TGTGCCAGTAGTGGGAACGGACAGGACGAAAAACTGTTTTTT | CASSGNGQDEKLFF
. | . | TRBJ2-3 | TRBV7-3 | TGTGCCAGCAGCTTAATGGGGGCGCAGGATACGCAGTATTTT | CASSLMGAQDTQYF
once | . | TRBJ1-3 | TRBV18 | TGTGCCAGCTCACCCCCGGGTTCTGGAAACACCATATATTTT | CASSPPGSGNTIYF
. | . | TRBJ2-3 | TRBV30 | TGTGCCTGGAGTGTAGGAGGAGATACGCAGTATTTT | CAWSVGGDTQYF
. | . | TRBJ1-3 | TRBV6-5 | TGTGCCAGCAGGTCCCTCTCTGGAAACACCATATATTTT | CASRSLSGNTIYF
. | TRBD2 | TRBJ2-7 | TRBV27 | TGTGCCAGCAGTTCAGGACTAGCGGGAGGTTACGAGCAGTACTTC | CASSSGLAGGYEQYF
. | . | TRBJ2-1 | TRBV2 | TGTGCCAGCACTGGGCGGGTGAACAATGAGCAGTTCTTC | CASTGRVNNEQFF
. | TRBD2 | TRBJ2-7 | TRBV4-2 | TGTGCCAGCAGCCAAGATGGGGGACTAGCGGGAGCCCCCGGGGTCTTC | CASSQDGGLAGAPGVF
. | . | TRBJ1-1 | TRBV11-3 | TGTGCCAGCAGCTTGGCGGCGAACACTGAAGCTTTCTTT | CASSLAANTEAFF
. | . | TRBJ2-2 | TRBV25-1 | TGTGCCAGCAGCGATGGACAGACGAACACCGGGGAGCTGTTTTTT | CASSDGQTNTGELFF
. | TRBD2 | TRBJ2-1 | TRBV5-1 | TGCGCCAGCAGCTTTGAACTAGCGGGAGGGCCTGGGGGGGAGCAGTTCTTC | CASSFELAGGPGGEQFF
. | TRBD2 | TRBJ2-7 | TRBV6-1 | TGTGCCAGCAGTGAAGCGTTGGGACTAGCGTATTACGAGCAGTACTTC | CASSEALGLAYYEQYF
. | TRBD1 | TRBJ1-5 | TRBV19 | TGTGCCAGTACTGGGACAGGGGGCACAGGGCAGCCCCAGCATTTT | CASTGTGGTGQPQHF
. | TRBD2 | TRBJ2-3 | TRBV4-2 | TGTGCCACCACCCTTGGGGACTATCCCACAGATACGCAGTATTTT | CATTLGDYPTDTQYF